This TCR beta chain was sequenced for a study of T cell repertoires in cytomegalovirus infection. For the study at large: Use of recently identified HLA-C-restricted and well-studied HLA-B-restricted CMV epitopes was part of the study. An indication of both CMV infection and matching HLA type came from public TCR beta signatures.

One entry per CDR3 protein results from TCRdb running MiXCR on the reads. The data show a few hundred thousand distinct CDR3 sequences, with 29% seen just once and about 19% held by the top ten. V lost 1 base to trimming and J lost 12 bases, with 18 bases between them. The CDR3 totals 14 residues. Germline loops: CDR1 SGHAT, CDR2 FQNNGV. Overall study results and limits: Clonotypes of TCR beta that were HLA-C-restricted and CMV-specific dominated the ex vivo response. Carriage of CMV together with the relevant HLA was identifiable through cumulative public TCR beta family frequency.

Regarding this clonotype: Its antigen remains unknown.

The source was cultured PBMCs, collected from culture after CMV antigen stimulation. The chain has TRBV11-2 and TRBJ1-1; D is uncertain. The sequence came from a human donor in good health (CMV status not recorded). Some clones in this sample may be carry-over from other donors' samples. The CDR3 is CASSLANMAGLTFF. Written as DNA, the CDR3 is TGTGCCAGCAGCTTAGCGAACATGGCAGGTTTGACTTTCTTT.